Following are 9 T cell receptor beta chains from one sample sequenced in a study of T cell changes during pregnancy in multiple sclerosis. Assay used: immunoSEQ multiplex PCR; TCRdb lists only in-frame clones, some missing. The sample records about 87,000 clones, around 93% being singletons. Sequenced here: peripheral blood, sampled in the third trimester of pregnancy. These receptors all stem from a female donor in good health, enrolled as a control in a pregnancy study.

The V gene is TRBV5-4, the J gene TRBJ2-7; D might be TRBD2 (5 bases). Per the germline V gene, CDR1 is SGHNT and CDR2 is YYREEE (reference sequence). The CDR3 is 12 amino acids. The V and J ends lost 3 bases and 2 bases respectively, with 6 bases between them. CDR3 protein: CASSWGAYEQYF. Here the CDR3 DNA reads TGTGCCAGCAGCTGGGGAGCCTACGAGCAGTACTTC.

The chain combines TRBV29-1 with TRBJ1-1; no reliable D call. The CDR3 has 11 amino acids. The V end lost 0 bases, the J end lost 11 bases, and 10 bases lay between the germline ends. The germline V gene has CDR1 SQVTM and CDR2 ANQGSEA. In DNA, the CDR3 is TGCAGCGTTGAAGATTCGAGCAGGGCTTTCTTT. Encoded protein: CSVEDSSRAFF.

V gene TRBV27 combines with J gene TRBJ1-2; 7 bases fit TRBD1. The germline V gene has CDR1 MNHEY and CDR2 SMNVEV (reference sequence). Trimming cost V 5 bases and J 2 bases; bases outside gene matches: 11. The CDR3 runs 16 residues. In DNA form, the CDR3 reads TGTGCCAGCAGTGCGCGTGCTCAGGGGGTGAACTATGGCTACACCTTC. Its translation: CASSARAQGVNYGYTF.

The gene calls are TRBV5-4 and TRBJ2-7; D remains ambiguous. There are 14 residues in the CDR3. V gave up 6 bases and J gave up 5 bases, with 18 bases separating them. Germline loops: CDR1 SGHNT, CDR2 YYREEE (reference sequence). CDR3 DNA sequence: TGTGCCAGCACCTTCAGACCCTCGGCGGACGAGCAGTACTTC. As protein: CASTFRPSADEQYF.

This clone has a handful of counts. The genes are TRBV6-1 and TRBJ2-5; 10 nucleotides match TRBD2. CDR1 is MNHNS, CDR2 SASEGT, per germline. V shed 0 bases, J shed 5 bases, and the junction held 9 bases outside the gene matches. The CDR3 is made up of 17 amino acids. The CDR3: CASSEAQELAGSETQYF. The CDR3 bases are TGTGCCAGCAGTGAAGCGCAAGAACTAGCGGGATCGGAGACCCAGTACTTC.

The chain links TRBV4-1 to TRBJ2-2; 7 bases match TRBD2. Trimming at V came to 2 bases and at J to 0 bases, leaving 0 bases not matched to a gene. Germline V CDR1 and CDR2: MGHRA, YSYEKL. The CDR3 runs to 15 residues. The DNA of the CDR3 is TGCGCCAGCAGCCAAACTAGCGCGAACACCGGGGAGCTGTTTTTT. Its translation is CASSQTSANTGELFF.

This clone has just one count. The chain uses TRBV7-9 and TRBJ2-5; D unclear. Trimming stripped 0 bases from V and 0 bases from J, with 5 bases between. There are 14 residues in the CDR3. Germline CDR1 reads SEHNR; CDR2 reads FQNEAQ (reference sequence). CDR3 nucleotide sequence: TGTGCCAGCAGCTTAGCGGCCAACCAAGAGACCCAGTACTTC. Protein product: CASSLAANQETQYF.

The rearrangement links TRBV7-9 to TRBJ1-1; no definite D call. The germline V gene encodes CDR1 SEHNR and CDR2 FQNEAQ (reference sequence). This CDR3 region has 13 residues. V was cut by 4 bases and J by 1 base, with 7 bases left in between. Here the CDR3 DNA reads TGTGCCAGCAGCTCACTAGCGAACACTGAAGCTTTCTTT. Translation: CASSSLANTEAFF.

This rearrangement joins TRBV15 to TRBJ2-3; tentative D call: TRBD2 (5 bases). The CDR3 is 15 residues long. The germline V and J ends were trimmed by 1 base and 6 bases, with 14 bases remaining between them. Germline CDR1 is LNHNV and CDR2 is YYDKDF (reference sequence). CDR3 in DNA: TGTGCCACCAGCAGAGGAGGGTCTGGGGTGGATACGCAGTATTTT. As protein: CATSRGGSGVDTQYF.